Below, 18 T cell receptor beta chains from the same sample are listed, as sequenced in a study of molecular identifiers for immune sequencing clone quantification. TCRdb fed the PCR reads into MiXCR, producing one record per CDR3 protein. The sample holds fewer than 350,000 distinct CDR3 sequences, 24% seen once. Sequenced sample: naive CD8+ T cells from blood, with Jurkat cell RNA spiked in. The subset: FACS-sorted CD8+CD4-CCR7+CD45RA+ naive T cells. The receptors here all came from a human donor in good health. Some libraries in this study had Jurkat cell RNA spiked in.

The chain employs TRBV30 and TRBJ2-7; unclear D gene. In germline, CDR1 is GTSNPN, CDR2 SVGIG (reference sequence). This CDR3 has 12 amino acids. The V and J ends lost 2 bases and 4 bases respectively, with 9 bases between them. The DNA of the CDR3 is TGTGCCTGGAGTAGAGAAAATTACGAGCAGTACTTC. Its translation is CAWSRENYEQYF.

In its sample, this clonotype was seen many times. The chain couples TRBV7-9 to TRBJ1-1, with no clear D. Germline V lookup: CDR1 SEHNR, CDR2 FQNEAQ (reference sequence). This CDR3 region has 14 residues. The V end was cut by 5 bases, the J end by 4 bases, with 14 bases between. CDR3 sequence (DNA): TGTGCCAGCAGCCCCGTCTTGCCGGGCACTGAAGCTTTCTTT. This codes for CASSPVLPGTEAFF.

This clonotype appeared many times. The genes are TRBV18 and TRBJ2-7; D ambiguous. Germline lookup yields CDR1 KGHSH and CDR2 LQKENI. This CDR3 region has 13 residues. V was clipped by 2 bases and J by 0 bases, with 5 bases between them. Written as DNA, the CDR3 is TGTGCCAGCTCACCAGCCACCTCCTACGAGCAGTACTTC. Translated: CASSPATSYEQYF.

V usage is TRBV7-9 and J usage is TRBJ2-7; TRBD1 might be the D (7 bases). From germline, CDR1 is SEHNR and CDR2 FQNEAQ (reference sequence). The CDR3 is 17 amino acids. The V end lost 5 bases, the J end lost 0 bases, and 20 bases lay between the germline ends. CDR3 sequence reads: CASSPPQGGTFSYEQYF. The DNA for the CDR3 is TGTGCCAGCAGCCCGCCTCAGGGGGGAACGTTCTCCTACGAGCAGTACTTC.

The V call is TRBV12-3 or TRBV12-4, the J call TRBJ2-1; TRBD2 aligns across 12 bases. Unmatched junction bases numbered 9, after V lost 6 bases and J lost 9 bases. The CDR3 is 15 amino acids. CDR3 sequence (DNA): TGTGCCAGCAGACCAGGACTAGCGGGGTCCCCTGAGCAGTTCTTC. Protein: CASRPGLAGSPEQFF.

This clonotype was seen a few times. As DNA, the CDR3 is TGCAGCGTTGAAGTGGCTGAAAACACCATATATTTT. Translating gives CSVEVAENTIYF. The chain couples TRBV29-1 to TRBJ1-3, with D uncertain. This CDR3 contains 12 residues. CDR1 is SQVTM and CDR2 is ANQGSEA in the germline V gene. Trimming removed 1 base at V and 6 bases at J, with 7 bases between.

This clonotype was detected only once. Just one base apart from a much larger clone, this may be a read error. V usage is TRBV5-1 and J usage is TRBJ2-1, with D possibly being TRBD1 or TRBD2 (5 bases each). CDR1 and CDR2 (germline): SGHRS, YFSETQ. This CDR3 region has 15 residues. Trimming shortened V by 2 bases and J by 0 bases, and 9 bases separated the two germline ends. The CDR3 DNA is TGCGCCAGCAGCTTTGAGGGACGCTCCTACAATGAGCAGTTCTTC. Its translation: CASSFEGRSYNEQFF. Variable domain in full (rest from reference TRBV5-1 and TRBJ2-1): KAGVTQTPRYLIKTRGQQVTLSCSPISGHRSVSWYQQTPGQGLQFLFEYFSETQRNKGNFPGRFSGRQFSNSRSEMNVSTLELGDSALYLCASSFEGRSYNEQFFGPGTRLTVL.

This clonotype occurred a few times. The V gene is TRBV30, the J gene TRBJ2-7, with TRBD2 matching over 9 bases. Germline V lookup: CDR1 GTSNPN, CDR2 SVGIG (reference sequence). J gave up 3 bases and V 2 bases, and 8 bases lay outside the gene matches. The CDR3 totals 15 residues. The CDR3 loop reads CAWSPVAGVIYEQYF. The CDR3 nucleotides read TGTGCCTGGAGTCCGGTAGCGGGAGTAATCTACGAGCAGTACTTC. Looking up the rest from reference TRBV30 and TRBJ2-7 gives the full variable domain: SQTIHQWPATLVQPVGSPLSLECTVEGTSNPNLYWYRQAAGRGLQLLFYSVGIGQISSEVPQNLSASRPQDRQFILSSKKLLLSDSGFYLCAWSPVAGVIYEQYFGPGTRLTVT.

This clonotype was detected only a few times. J is TRBJ1-6 and V is TRBV7-9, with 7 positions matching TRBD1. In germline, CDR1 is SEHNR, CDR2 FQNEAQ (reference sequence). V shed 0 bases, J shed 6 bases, and the junction held 5 bases outside the gene matches. The length of the CDR3 is 16 residues. The CDR3 nucleotides are TGTGCCAGCAGCTTAGCACAGGGGCAGGTTAATTCACCCCTCCACTTT. It yields the protein CASSLAQGQVNSPLHF.

The J gene is TRBJ2-1, the V gene TRBV29-1; D unresolved. CDR3 length equals 10 residues. CDR1 is SQVTM, CDR2 ANQGSEA, per germline. Trimming took 2 bases from V and 15 from J, leaving 11 bases between them. The CDR3 sequence: CSVETPPGFF. In DNA form, the CDR3 reads TGCAGCGTTGAAACCCCCCCTGGGTTCTTC.

This clonotype was seen only a few times. The chain combines TRBV24-1 with TRBJ2-3, with D maybe TRBD2 (7 bases). The V and J ends lost 5 bases and 6 bases respectively, with 14 bases between them. From germline, CDR1 is KGHDR and CDR2 SFDVKD. The CDR3 has 14 residues. CDR3 sequence reads: CATSVRGLTDTQYF. DNA of the CDR3: TGTGCCACCAGTGTGCGGGGGCTAACGGATACGCAGTATTTT.

The chain carries TRBV3-1 and TRBJ2-7; the D is unclear. Looked up from germline, CDR1 is LGHDT and CDR2 is YNNKEL (reference sequence). Deletions cut 1 base from V and 3 bases from J, with 4 bases between. This CDR3 contains 12 residues. For the CDR3, the DNA is TGTGCCAGCAGCCAAGTGAACTACGAGCAGTACTTC. Its protein product is CASSQVNYEQYF.

As concerns this clonotype: This may be a read error, as it is one base from a much larger clone. The rearrangement uses TRBV29-1 and TRBJ1-1; D gene unclear. CDR3 size: 14 residues. CDR1 is SQVTM and CDR2 is ANQGSEA in the germline V gene. This CDR3 is CGVEEGQMNTEAFF. The CDR3, as DNA: TGCGGCGTTGAAGAAGGGCAGATGAACACTGAAGCTTTCTTT. Combining the CDR3 with reference TRBV29-1 and TRBJ1-1 gives the whole variable domain SAVISQKPSRDICQRGTSLTIQCQVDSQVTMMFWYRQQPGQSLTLIATANQGSEATYESGFVIDKFPISRPNLTFSTLTVSNMSPEDSSIYLCGVEEGQMNTEAFFGQGTRLTVV.

This chain links TRBV4-3 with TRBJ2-3, with unresolved D. CDR1 is LGHNA and CDR2 is YSLEER in the germline V gene. The V end lost 1 base, the J end lost 3 bases, and 5 bases lay between the germline ends. The CDR3 is made up of 13 amino acids. DNA of the CDR3: TGCGCCAGCAGCCAAGGCGCAACAGATACGCAGTATTTT. Translated: CASSQGATDTQYF.

This clonotype was seen only a few times. The chain couples TRBV27 to TRBJ2-7, with 8 positions matching TRBD2. The CDR3 length is 14 residues. V was clipped by 2 bases and J by 4 bases; unmatched bases: 4. Germline-derived CDR1 and CDR2 are MNHEY and SMNVEV (reference sequence). The CDR3 DNA sequence: TGTGCCAGCAGTTTAGGAGGCGGGAGGTACGAGCAGTACTTC. This translates into CASSLGGGRYEQYF.

This clonotype came up a few times. The CDR3 spells CASSYVQGADEQYF. The CDR3 bases are TGTGCCAGCAGTTACGTTCAGGGGGCCGACGAGCAGTACTTC. This chain joins TRBV6-5 and TRBJ2-7, with 8 bases that match TRBD1. The trim removed 2 bases at V and 5 bases at J, leaving 5 bases unmatched. This CDR3 comprises 14 residues. Germline V gives CDR1 MNHEY, CDR2 SVGAGI.

This clonotype has just one count. This could be a read error, since a much larger clone is one nucleotide away. The chain carries TRBV1 and TRBJ1-1; the listed D gene, TRBD1, was not tested against the DNA. TRBV1 is shown as a pseudogene. The CDR3 loop spans 18 amino acids. The CDR3: CTSSPGQLHYLMNTEAFF. In DNA form, the CDR3 reads TGCACCAGCAGCCCGGGTCAGCTGCATTACCTCATGAACACTGAAGCTTTCTTT.

This clonotype has just a few counts. CDR3: CASSDVAATTGEPQYF. The CDR3 region has the DNA TGTGCCAGCAGTGATGTTGCGGCAACCACGGGGGAGCCCCAGTACTTC. This chain joins TRBV2 and TRBJ2-5; D is possibly TRBD2 (6 bases). Germline CDR1 and CDR2: SNHLY and FYNNEI. The CDR3 loop spans 16 amino acids. V lost 3 bases and J 9 bases, leaving 23 bases between the germline ends.